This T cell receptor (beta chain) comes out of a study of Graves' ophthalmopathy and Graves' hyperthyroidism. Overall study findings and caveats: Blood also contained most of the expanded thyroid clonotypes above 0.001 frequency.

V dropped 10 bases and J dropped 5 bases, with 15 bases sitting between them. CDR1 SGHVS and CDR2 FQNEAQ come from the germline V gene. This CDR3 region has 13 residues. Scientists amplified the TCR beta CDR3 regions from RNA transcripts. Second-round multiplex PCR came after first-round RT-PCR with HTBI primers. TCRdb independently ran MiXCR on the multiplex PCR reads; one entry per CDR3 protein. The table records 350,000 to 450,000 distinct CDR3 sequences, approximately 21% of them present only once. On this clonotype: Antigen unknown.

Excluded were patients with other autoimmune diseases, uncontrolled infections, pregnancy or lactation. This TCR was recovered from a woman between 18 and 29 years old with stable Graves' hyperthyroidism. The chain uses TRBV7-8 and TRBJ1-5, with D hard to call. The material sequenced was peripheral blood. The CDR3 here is CATAGRGDQPQHF. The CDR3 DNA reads TGTGCCACTGCCGGACGGGGAGATCAGCCCCAGCATTTT.